Listed below are T cell receptor beta chains from one sample, sequenced in a study of cytomegalovirus exposure and HLA in healthy donors. The data were produced by immunoSEQ multiplex PCR, yet TCRdb's version contains in-frame clones alone and is incomplete. The sample data list more than 200,000 clones. The source material was PBMCs. The receptor source for this set is a young woman in good health and CMV-seropositive. Both conserved end residues are part of each CDR3.

V: TRBV7-9
J: TRBJ2-5
CDR3: CASSWAQETQYF

V: TRBV7-9
J: TRBJ1-1
CDR3: CASSPNQDSRKAFF

V: TRBV4-1
J: TRBJ2-1
CDR3: CASSPPRRDEQFF

V: TRBV5-6
J: TRBJ1-5
CDR3: CASSSRGSNQPQHF

V: TRBV30
J: TRBJ2-2
CDR3: CAWSVLSGNAGELFF

V: TRBV28
J: TRBJ1-5
CDR3: CASRDSSNQPQHF

V: TRBV29-1
J: TRBJ2-7
CDR3: CSVKPGLEMYF

V: TRBV11-2
J: TRBJ2-2
CDR3: CASSSPGENTGELFF

V: TRBV19
J: TRBJ2-3
CDR3: CASSILAGNTDTQYF

V: TRBV6-6
J: TRBJ2-5
CDR3: CASRTRDRGRRETQYF

V: TRBV4-1
J: TRBJ1-4
CDR3: CASSQDPDRGDEKLFF

V: TRBV6-5
J: TRBJ1-2
CDR3: CASGRTRTGGYGYTF

V: TRBV27
J: TRBJ1-1
CDR3: CASRSNRVLNTEAFF

V: TRBV5-8
J: TRBJ2-2
CDR3: CASSPPRGGRTGELFF

V: TRBV4-3
J: TRBJ2-1
CDR3: CASSRDKAGTSGSNEQFF

V: TRBV5-1
J: TRBJ1-5
CDR3: CASSLDTAGQPQHF

V: TRBV6-1
J: TRBJ1-3
CDR3: CASILRSGNTIYF

V: TRBV19
J: TRBJ1-5
CDR3: CASSTRSGVSNQPQHF

V: TRBV5-1
J: TRBJ2-7
CDR3: CASSLTGPSSYEQYF

V: TRBV5-6
J: TRBJ1-1
CDR3: CASSLKRGFNTEAFF

V: TRBV4-1
J: TRBJ2-5
CDR3: CASSQGLAGAQQYF

V: TRBV9
J: TRBJ2-7
CDR3: CASSPRHWAGGFHEQYF

V: TRBV4-3
J: TRBJ2-1
CDR3: CASSQDLVFSYNEQFF

V: TRBV2
J: TRBJ1-5
CDR3: CASKGTGTQPQHF

V: TRBV19
J: TRBJ2-1
CDR3: CASSAGTGTYNEQFF

V: TRBV2
J: TRBJ2-5
CDR3: CASSEGGGVAGWAETQYF

V: TRBV6-5
J: TRBJ2-2
CDR3: CASTQGTGELFF

V: TRBV19
J: TRBJ1-1
CDR3: CASKLGAWTEAFF

V: TRBV7-2
J: TRBJ1-1
CDR3: CASSFSGNTEAFF

V: TRBV7-6
J: TRBJ2-7
CDR3: CASSLAGAPYEQYF

V: TRBV19
J: TRBJ1-1
CDR3: CASSSHQENTEAFF

V: TRBV19
J: TRBJ2-5
CDR3: CASSTLLAGKETQYF

V: TRBV7-9
J: TRBJ2-7
CDR3: CASSLGDRGAYEQYF

V: TRBV5-1
J: TRBJ2-7
CDR3: CASRGQGMSYEQYF

V: TRBV19
J: TRBJ2-7
CDR3: CASSGRQGSYEQYF

V: TRBV11-2
J: TRBJ2-3
CDR3: CASSFGERGTQYF

V: TRBV4-3
J: TRBJ2-3
CDR3: CASSQGTTATMDTQYF

V: TRBV9
J: TRBJ2-5
CDR3: CASSSGLASLETQYF

V: TRBV21-1
J: TRBJ1-4
CDR3: CASSKGGQGRVNPNEKLFF

V: TRBV18
J: TRBJ2-1
CDR3: CASSPRREGDEQFF

V: TRBV6-1
J: TRBJ1-5
CDR3: CASSGRTGGISNQPQHF

V: TRBV30
J: TRBJ2-1
CDR3: CAWLRDRSYNEQFF

V: TRBV19
J: TRBJ2-5
CDR3: CASRKGGTRGWQETQYF

V: TRBV27
J: TRBJ1-1
CDR3: CASSLESGNTEAFF

V: TRBV9
J: -
CDR3: CASSVGIAHEQYF

V: TRBV19
J: TRBJ2-3
CDR3: CASSISPLSTDTQYF

V: TRBV18
J: TRBJ2-4
CDR3: CASSLGTSGLNIQYF

V: TRBV5-1
J: TRBJ2-1
CDR3: CASSFPSGGYNEQFF

V: TRBV25-1
J: TRBJ2-3
CDR3: CASSEYGGVRTDTQYF

V: TRBV9
J: TRBJ2-3
CDR3: CASSVSGSSRWADTQYF

V: TRBV28
J: TRBJ2-7
CDR3: CASSSSAGNSYEQYF

V: TRBV7-2
J: TRBJ1-6
CDR3: CASSWDSRSGSSYNSPLHF

V: TRBV6-5
J: -
CDR3: CASSYLAGASYEQYF

V: TRBV14
J: TRBJ1-3
CDR3: CASSPGTGPYVDTIYF

V: TRBV29-1
J: TRBJ1-2
CDR3: CSVETGLDFGYTF

V: TRBV19
J: TRBJ1-2
CDR3: CASSIDRGPIYGYTF

V: TRBV5-1
J: TRBJ2-7
CDR3: CASSFGTSGRNPYEQYF

V: TRBV4-1
J: TRBJ2-1
CDR3: CASSQGAGEWDNEQFF

V: TRBV5-6
J: TRBJ2-3
CDR3: CASSPGQSCSTDTQYF

V: TRBV7-7
J: TRBJ2-2
CDR3: CASSSHGELFF